Shown below are 27 T cell receptor beta chains from a single sample sequenced in a study of T-cell memory formation after mild COVID-19. TCRdb re-derived calls from the 5' RACE reads in MiXCR, one entry per CDR3 protein. The sample lists about 440,000 distinct CDR3 sequences; 20% were seen once. The sequenced sample consisted of PBMCs or a T cell subset sorted from them (not recorded which). The receptors shown here come from an adult woman who had mild COVID-19 (a few samples of this study predate the infection). Cell type and time point are not known.

The V gene is TRBV5-1, the J gene TRBJ2-5; D uncertain. The V end lost 4 bases, the J end lost 0 bases, and 10 bases lay between the germline ends. Germline CDR1 SGHRS, CDR2 YFSETQ. The CDR3 totals 14 residues. CDR3 DNA: TGCGCCAGCAGCGCGCGGACGGACCAAGAGACCCAGTACTTC. It is translated as CASSARTDQETQYF.

The chain employs TRBV18 and TRBJ1-2, with 10 bases lining up with TRBD1. Trimming removed 3 bases from V and 6 bases from J; junction bases left unmatched: 4. Per the germline V gene, CDR1 is KGHSH and CDR2 is LQKENI. The CDR3 has 14 amino acids. CDR3 sequence reads: CASSPGQGIHGYTF. The CDR3 bases are TGTGCCAGCTCACCGGGACAGGGGATACATGGCTACACCTTC.

This clonotype was seen a single time. This chain links TRBV28 with TRBJ1-2, with D perhaps matching TRBD1 (6 bases). The germline V gene has CDR1 MDHEN and CDR2 SYDVKM. The CDR3 is 15 residues long. Trimming took 3 bases from V and 4 from J, leaving 15 bases between them. CDR3 loop: CASSLSLQGIYGYTF. The CDR3 bases are TGTGCCAGCAGTTTGTCCCTACAGGGTATCTATGGCTACACCTTC.

This clonotype was seen a handful of times. The chain joins TRBV11-2 to TRBJ2-1; possible D gene TRBD1, 5 bases. The CDR3 spans 13 residues. Looked up from germline, CDR1 is SGHAT and CDR2 is FQNNGV. Trimming stripped 0 bases from V and 12 bases from J, with 12 bases between. The CDR3 reads CASSLDGASVQFF. The CDR3 nucleotides are TGTGCCAGCAGCTTAGATGGGGCCTCGGTGCAGTTCTTC.

CDR3 nucleotides: TGTGCCAGCAGCGGGGAGGGCTCCTACAATGAGCAGTTCTTC. Translating gives CASSGEGSYNEQFF. The chain couples TRBV2 to TRBJ2-1; 7 positions agree with TRBD2. The V gene end was trimmed by 6 bases and the J gene end by 0 bases; junction bases not matched to a gene: 2. The CDR3 has 14 residues. Germline V CDR1 and CDR2: SNHLY, FYNNEI.

Details on this clonotype: This may be a read error: a much more frequent sequence differs by one nucleotide. This chain links TRBV5-1 with TRBJ2-1; 7 nucleotides match TRBD1. J lost 5 bases, V lost 2 bases, and 1 base had no gene match. The CDR3 length is 13 residues. Germline V lookup: CDR1 SGHRS, CDR2 YFSETQ. The CDR3 DNA is TGCGCCAGCAGCTTCACAGGGGACAATGAGCAGTTCTTC. Translating it yields CASSFTGDNEQFF.

The chain joins TRBV19 to TRBJ2-3; no definite D call. The V gene lost 6 bases and the J gene lost 2 bases, with 12 bases spanning the gap. Germline-derived CDR1 and CDR2 are LNHDA and SQIVND (reference sequence). The CDR3 has 14 amino acids. The CDR3 here is CASSFGQLTDTQYF. In DNA form, the CDR3 reads TGTGCCAGTAGCTTCGGCCAGCTCACAGATACGCAGTATTTT.

This sequence joins TRBV5-6 and TRBJ1-1, with 8 positions matching TRBD1. The V segment lost 2 bases and the J segment 5 bases; nucleotides outside the gene matches: 8. The germline gives CDR1 SGHDT, CDR2 YYEEEE. The CDR3 extends over 15 amino acids. The CDR3 sequence is CASSFGRGPRTEAFF. The CDR3 bases are TGTGCCAGCAGCTTTGGCAGGGGGCCGAGGACTGAAGCTTTCTTT. The full variable domain, rest sourced from reference TRBV5-6 and TRBJ1-1, is DAGVTQSPTHLIKTRGQQVTLRCSPKSGHDTVSWYQQALGQGPQFIFQYYEEEERQRGNFPDRFSGHQFPNYSSELNVNALLLGDSALYLCASSFGRGPRTEAFFGQGTRLTVV.

V usage is TRBV6-4 and J usage is TRBJ2-2; a possible D gene is TRBD2 (5 bases). Trimming left V 2 bases short and J 6 bases short, with 10 bases between. Germline V gene data show CDR1 as MRHNA and CDR2 as SNTAGT. The CDR3 contains 14 residues. The CDR3 loop is CASSDGLLPGELFF. For the CDR3, the DNA is TGTGCCAGCAGTGACGGACTCCTCCCCGGGGAGCTGTTTTTT.

This clonotype has more than one count but fewer than ten. The chain links TRBV4-2 to TRBJ2-3; 11 nucleotides agree with TRBD2. Looked up from germline, CDR1 is LGHNA and CDR2 is YNFKEQ. Germline trimming cut 1 base from V and 4 bases from J; bases unmatched to any gene: 4. The CDR3 has 16 amino acids. The CDR3 is CASSQVPSGRPDTQYF. DNA for the CDR3: TGTGCCAGCAGCCAAGTACCTAGCGGGAGGCCAGATACGCAGTATTTT.

V usage is TRBV20-1 and J usage is TRBJ1-4, with unresolved D. V was cut by 6 bases and J by 7 bases, with 18 bases left in between. The length of the CDR3 is 14 residues. Germline V CDR1 and CDR2: DFQATT, SNEGSKA (reference sequence). This CDR3 reads CSAKEGFRVEKLFF. The CDR3, as DNA: TGCAGTGCCAAGGAGGGATTTCGGGTTGAAAAACTGTTTTTT.

This clonotype has more than one count but fewer than ten. The chain joins TRBV18 to TRBJ2-7; tentative D call: TRBD1 (6 bases). This CDR3 is 14 amino acids long. CDR1 and CDR2 from the germline V gene are KGHSH and LQKENI. Between the trimmed V and J ends, which lost 5 bases and 6 bases, there was a span of 17 bases. CDR3 protein: CASSEQGSSSEQYF. CDR3 in DNA: TGTGCCAGCTCAGAACAGGGTAGCAGCAGCGAGCAGTACTTC.

This clonotype was counted only a few times. This rearrangement joins TRBV4-1 to TRBJ1-2; possibly TRBD1 for D (5 bases). The CDR3 consists of 16 residues. The germline CDR1 and CDR2 sequences are MGHRA and YSYEKL. Between the trimmed V and J ends, which lost 0 bases and 5 bases, there was a span of 16 bases. CDR3 in DNA: TGCGCCAGCAGCCAAGAGGCAGGGCGAGACTCATATGGCTACACCTTC. Translated, it gives CASSQEAGRDSYGYTF.

The chain uses TRBV2 and TRBJ2-7, with TRBD1 identical over 10 bases. Looked up from germline, CDR1 is SNHLY and CDR2 is FYNNEI. The CDR3 has 13 amino acids. The trim removed 7 bases at V and 6 bases at J, leaving 6 bases unmatched. CDR3 sequence (DNA): TGTGCCAGCACCGACAGGGGGCTGAGCGAGCAGTACTTC. Its translation is CASTDRGLSEQYF. The whole variable domain, filled in from reference TRBV2 and TRBJ2-7, reads EPEVTQTPSHQVTQMGQEVILRCVPISNHLYFYWYRQILGQKVEFLVSFYNNEISEKSEIFDDQFSVERPDGSNFTLKIRSTKLEDSAMYFCASTDRGLSEQYFGPGTRLTVT.

This clonotype was detected only a few times. V gene TRBV10-3 combines with J gene TRBJ2-5; D unresolved. The CDR3 length is 14 residues. Germline V gene data show CDR1 as ENHRY and CDR2 as SYGVKD. V gave up 2 bases and J gave up 5 bases, with 12 bases separating them. The CDR3 here is CAISEPLARETQYF. Written as DNA, the CDR3 is TGTGCCATCAGTGAGCCCCTGGCTCGGGAGACCCAGTACTTC.

The sample holds a few counts of this clonotype. The chain links TRBV6-5 to TRBJ2-6; D not resolved. The ends were cut back, 0 bases at V and 0 bases at J, with 12 bases in the middle. CDR1 is MNHEY and CDR2 is SVGAGI in the germline V gene. This CDR3 has 18 residues. In DNA form, the CDR3 reads TGTGCCAGCAGTTACTCAGGCAGTCGATACTCTGGGGCCAACGTCCTGACTTTC. It translates to CASSYSGSRYSGANVLTF.

The rearrangement links TRBV12-3 or TRBV12-4 to TRBJ2-1; 10 nucleotides match TRBD2. V lost 6 bases and J lost 5; bases outside the gene matches: 4. This CDR3 is built from 14 residues. This chain's CDR3 is CASSTSGANNEQFF. The DNA of the CDR3 is TGTGCCAGCAGCACTAGCGGGGCTAACAATGAGCAGTTCTTC.

This clonotype was seen only a few times. CDR3 in DNA: TGTGCCAGCTCACCTCCCAGGGGGCAGGGGGATGAAAAACTGTTTTTT. The encoded protein is CASSPPRGQGDEKLFF. V usage is TRBV18 and J usage is TRBJ1-4; 8 nucleotides match TRBD1. Germline CDR1 reads KGHSH; CDR2 reads LQKENI. The CDR3 totals 16 residues. The V gene end was trimmed by 3 bases and the J gene end by 6 bases; junction bases not matched to a gene: 9.

The chain has TRBV5-1 and TRBJ2-1; 7 bases map to TRBD1. The J segment lost 6 bases and the V segment lost 1 base, leaving 13 bases of the junction unmatched. The CDR3 loop spans 17 amino acids. Germline CDR1 reads SGHRS; CDR2 reads YFSETQ. The DNA of the CDR3 is TGCGCCAGCAGCTTGCTTCCCTCGACAGGGTATGGCAATGAGCAGTTCTTC. This encodes CASSLLPSTGYGNEQFF.

The V and J genes are TRBV6-6 and TRBJ1-1, with a weak D call TRBD1 (5 bases). Germline CDR1 and CDR2: MNHNY and SVGAGI (reference sequence). This CDR3 region has 13 residues. Trimming took off 2 bases at V and 7 bases at J, with 11 bases between the two ends. In DNA form, the CDR3 reads TGTGCCAGCAGTTACGGGGGTGTGGGTGAAGCTTTCTTT. This encodes CASSYGGVGEAFF.

This rearrangement joins TRBV7-6 to TRBJ1-5, with 8 bases aligning to TRBD1. The CDR3 has 14 residues. The junction had 6 bases not matched to a gene; V was cut back by 5 bases and J by 6 bases. Germline V gene sequence: CDR1 SGHVS, CDR2 FNYEAQ. CDR3 in DNA: TGTGCCAGCAGCGCCGGGACAGGCGGTCAGCCCCAGCATTTT. Translating gives CASSAGTGGQPQHF.

This clonotype appeared a few times. This chain connects TRBV12-3 or TRBV12-4 to TRBJ1-1, with D hard to call. This CDR3 region has 15 residues. V was trimmed by 8 bases and J by 1 base, leaving 17 bases between them. The CDR3 sequence is CASGTTGVGNTEAFF. CDR3 coding DNA: TGTGCCAGCGGAACGACGGGAGTAGGGAACACTGAAGCTTTCTTT.

The sample holds many counts of this clonotype. The rearrangement links TRBV7-3 to TRBJ2-3, with D perhaps matching TRBD2 (5 bases). CDR1 SGHTA and CDR2 FQGTGA come from the germline V gene. V gave up 0 bases and J gave up 6 bases, with 13 bases separating them. The CDR3 runs to 15 residues. The CDR3 sequence: CASSLTPLVADTQYF. The CDR3 nucleotides are TGTGCCAGCAGCTTAACCCCCCTCGTAGCGGATACGCAGTATTTT.

This clonotype has just a few counts. The chain employs TRBV7-2 and TRBJ1-4; D possibly corresponds to TRBD1 (5 bases). V dropped 5 bases and J dropped 5 bases, with 18 bases sitting between them. The germline V gene has CDR1 SGHTA and CDR2 FQGNSA. The CDR3 consists of 16 residues. CDR3 DNA sequence: TGTGCCAGCAGCCGGTATACGGGACGTCAAAATGAAAAACTGTTTTTT. Amino acids: CASSRYTGRQNEKLFF. Using reference TRBV7-2 and TRBJ1-4 for the parts outside the CDR3, the full variable domain is GAGVSQSPSNKVTEKGKDVELRCDPISGHTALYWYRQSLGQGLEFLIYFQGNSAPDKSGLPSDRFSAERTGGSVSTLTIQRTQQEDSAVYLCASSRYTGRQNEKLFFGSGTQLSVL.

The chain uses TRBV6-2 or TRBV6-3 and TRBJ2-5, with 8 bases aligning to TRBD2. This CDR3 contains 14 residues. CDR1 is MNHEY and CDR2 is SVGEGT in the germline V gene. V trimming: 6 bases; J trimming: 5 bases; junction bases outside the gene matches: 8. The CDR3 sequence: CASRLGGRLETQYF. CDR3 in DNA: TGTGCCAGCAGATTAGGCGGGAGGTTGGAGACCCAGTACTTC.

The chain joins TRBV20-1 to TRBJ2-3; 12 nucleotides agree with TRBD2. CDR3 length: 16 residues. The junction had 10 bases not matched to a gene; V was cut back by 6 bases and J by 3 bases. CDR1 DFQATT and CDR2 SNEGSKA come from the germline V gene (reference sequence). The CDR3 here is CSATSSGGAWTDTQYF. CDR3 nucleotides: TGCAGTGCAACCTCTAGCGGGGGGGCTTGGACAGATACGCAGTATTTT.

V is TRBV20-1 and J is TRBJ2-1; 10 positions match TRBD2. The junction had 8 bases not matched to a gene; V was cut back by 7 bases and J by 8 bases. Per the germline V gene, CDR1 is DFQATT and CDR2 is SNEGSKA (reference sequence). The CDR3 sequence is 13 residues long. The CDR3 DNA sequence: TGCAGTGGGCTAGCGGGAGATTTCGATGAGCAGTTCTTC. This sequence encodes CSGLAGDFDEQFF.